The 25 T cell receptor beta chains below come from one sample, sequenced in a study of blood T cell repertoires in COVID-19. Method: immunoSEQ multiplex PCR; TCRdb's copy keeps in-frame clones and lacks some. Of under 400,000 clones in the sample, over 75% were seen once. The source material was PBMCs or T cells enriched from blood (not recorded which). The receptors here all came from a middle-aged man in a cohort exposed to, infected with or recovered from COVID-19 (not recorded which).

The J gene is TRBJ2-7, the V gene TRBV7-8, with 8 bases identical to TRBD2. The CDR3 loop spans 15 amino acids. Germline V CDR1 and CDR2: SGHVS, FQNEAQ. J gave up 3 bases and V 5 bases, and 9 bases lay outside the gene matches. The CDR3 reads CASSASGRRGYEQYF. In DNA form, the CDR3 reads TGTGCCAGCAGCGCGAGCGGGAGAAGGGGCTACGAGCAGTACTTC.

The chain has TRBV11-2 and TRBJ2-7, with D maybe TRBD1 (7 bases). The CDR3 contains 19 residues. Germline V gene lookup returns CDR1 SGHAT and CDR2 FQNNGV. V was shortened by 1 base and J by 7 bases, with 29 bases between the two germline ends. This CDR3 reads CASSLGGGTAVKSRREQYF. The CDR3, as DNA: TGTGCCAGCAGCTTAGGAGGGGGGACAGCCGTAAAGTCAAGGAGGGAGCAGTACTTC.

The CDR3 is CASSFEGAITEAFF. The DNA of the CDR3 is TGTGCCAGCAGTTTTGAGGGGGCGATAACTGAAGCTTTCTTT. This rearrangement joins TRBV28 to TRBJ1-1; TRBD1 aligns across 7 bases. The V gene end was trimmed by 3 bases and the J gene end by 5 bases; junction bases not matched to a gene: 6. In germline, CDR1 is MDHEN, CDR2 SYDVKM. The length of the CDR3 is 14 residues. The variable domain in full, with the rest retrieved from reference TRBV28 and TRBJ1-1, is DVKVTQSSRYLVKRTGEKVFLECVQDMDHENMFWYRQDPGLGLRLIYFSYDVKMKEKGDIPEGYSVSREKKERFSLILESASTNQTSMYLCASSFEGAITEAFFGQGTRLTVV.

This CDR3 reads CASSRYGTKATYEQYF. In DNA form, the CDR3 reads TGTGCCAGCAGCCGCTACGGGACAAAGGCAACCTACGAGCAGTACTTC. The J gene is TRBJ2-7, the V gene TRBV11-2; a possible D gene is TRBD1 (6 bases). Between the trimmed V and J ends, which lost 5 bases and 2 bases, there was a span of 19 bases. The CDR3 consists of 16 residues. Germline CDR1 SGHAT, CDR2 FQNNGV.

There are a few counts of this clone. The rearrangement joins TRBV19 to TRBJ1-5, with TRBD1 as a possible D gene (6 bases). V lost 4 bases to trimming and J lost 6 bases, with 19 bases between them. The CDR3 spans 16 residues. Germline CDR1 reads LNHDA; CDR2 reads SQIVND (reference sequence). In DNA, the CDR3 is TGTGCCAGTAGTACCCCGAGGGGGGGCCCAGGTCAGCCCCAGCATTTT. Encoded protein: CASSTPRGGPGQPQHF.

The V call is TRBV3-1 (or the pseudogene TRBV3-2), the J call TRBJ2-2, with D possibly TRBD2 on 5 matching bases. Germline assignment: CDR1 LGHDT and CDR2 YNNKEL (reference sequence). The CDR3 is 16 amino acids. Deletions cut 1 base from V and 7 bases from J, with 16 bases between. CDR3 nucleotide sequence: TGTGCCAGCAGCCAAGGGCCGGGATGGGGAAGCGGGGAGCTGTTTTTT. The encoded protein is CASSQGPGWGSGELFF.

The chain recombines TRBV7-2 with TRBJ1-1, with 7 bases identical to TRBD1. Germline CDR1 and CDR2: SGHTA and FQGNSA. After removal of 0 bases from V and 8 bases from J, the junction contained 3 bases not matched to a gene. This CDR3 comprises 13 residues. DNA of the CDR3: TGTGCCAGCAGCTTAGCATTGGGACAGGAAGCTTTCTTT. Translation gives CASSLALGQEAFF.

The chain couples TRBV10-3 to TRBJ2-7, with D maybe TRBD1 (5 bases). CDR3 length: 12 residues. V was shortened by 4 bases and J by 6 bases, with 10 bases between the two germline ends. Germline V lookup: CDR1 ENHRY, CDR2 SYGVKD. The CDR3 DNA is TGTGCCATCAGTGCAAGGGGAACCGAGCAGTACTTC. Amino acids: CAISARGTEQYF.

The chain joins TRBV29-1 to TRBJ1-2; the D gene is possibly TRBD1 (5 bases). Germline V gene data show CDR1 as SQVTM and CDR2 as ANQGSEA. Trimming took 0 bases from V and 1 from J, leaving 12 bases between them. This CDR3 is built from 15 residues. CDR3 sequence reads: CSVEDRGYNNYGYTF. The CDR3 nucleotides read TGCAGCGTTGAAGATCGGGGGTATAATAACTATGGCTACACCTTC.

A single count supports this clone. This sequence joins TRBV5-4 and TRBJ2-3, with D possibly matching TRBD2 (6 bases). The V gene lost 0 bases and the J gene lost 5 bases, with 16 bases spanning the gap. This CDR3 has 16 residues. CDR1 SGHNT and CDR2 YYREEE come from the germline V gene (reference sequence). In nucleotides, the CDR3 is TGTGCCAGCAGCTTGGCCGGGACTGCGATTGGAGATACGCAGTATTTT. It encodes CASSLAGTAIGDTQYF.

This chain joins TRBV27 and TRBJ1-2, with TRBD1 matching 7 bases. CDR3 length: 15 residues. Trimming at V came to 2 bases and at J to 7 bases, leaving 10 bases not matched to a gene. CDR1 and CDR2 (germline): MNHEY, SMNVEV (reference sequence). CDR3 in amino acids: CASSLAGQTSSGYTF. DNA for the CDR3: TGTGCCAGCAGTTTAGCGGGACAGACCTCTTCTGGCTACACCTTC.

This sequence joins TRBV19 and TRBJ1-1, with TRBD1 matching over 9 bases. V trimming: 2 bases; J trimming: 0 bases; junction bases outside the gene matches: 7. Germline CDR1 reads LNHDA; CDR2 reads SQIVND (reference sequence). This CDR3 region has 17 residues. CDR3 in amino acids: CASSITGQGNMNTEAFF. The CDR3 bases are TGTGCCAGTAGTATAACCGGACAGGGGAACATGAACACTGAAGCTTTCTTT.

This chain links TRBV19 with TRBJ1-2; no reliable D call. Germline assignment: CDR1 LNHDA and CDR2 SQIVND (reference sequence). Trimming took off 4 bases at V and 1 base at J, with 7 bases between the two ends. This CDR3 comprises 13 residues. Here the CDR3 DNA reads TGTGCCAGTAGTAACCACAATAACTATGGCTACACCTTC. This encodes CASSNHNNYGYTF.

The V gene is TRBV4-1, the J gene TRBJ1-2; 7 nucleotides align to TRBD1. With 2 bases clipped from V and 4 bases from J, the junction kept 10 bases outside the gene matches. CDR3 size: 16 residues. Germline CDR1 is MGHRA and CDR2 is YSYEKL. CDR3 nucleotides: TGCGCCAGCAGCCAATTGTTAGGGGGCGCTCCCTATGGCTACACCTTC. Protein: CASSQLLGGAPYGYTF.

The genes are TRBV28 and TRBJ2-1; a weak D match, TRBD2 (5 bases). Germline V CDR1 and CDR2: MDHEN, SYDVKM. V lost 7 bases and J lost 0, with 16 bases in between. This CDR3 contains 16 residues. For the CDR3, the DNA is TGTGCCAGCACCTTGGGCGGGCTACTCTCCTACAATGAGCAGTTCTTC. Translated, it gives CASTLGGLLSYNEQFF.

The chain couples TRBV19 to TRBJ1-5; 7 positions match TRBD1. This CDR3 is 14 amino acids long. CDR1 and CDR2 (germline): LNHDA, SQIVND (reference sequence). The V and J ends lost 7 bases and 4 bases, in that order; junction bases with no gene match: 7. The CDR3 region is CASTAGQLNQPQHF. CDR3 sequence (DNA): TGTGCCAGTACCGCGGGACAGCTAAATCAGCCCCAGCATTTT. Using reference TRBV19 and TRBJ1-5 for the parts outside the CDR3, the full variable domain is DGGITQSPKYLFRKEGQNVTLSCEQNLNHDAMYWYRQDPGQGLRLIYYSQIVNDFQKGDIAEGYSVSREKKESFPLTVTSAQKNPTAFYLCASTAGQLNQPQHFGDGTRLSIL.

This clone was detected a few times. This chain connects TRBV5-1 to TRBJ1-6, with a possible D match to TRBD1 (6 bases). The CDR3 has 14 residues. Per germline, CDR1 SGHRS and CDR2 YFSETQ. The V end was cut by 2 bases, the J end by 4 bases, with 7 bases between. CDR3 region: CASSLQGYNSPLHF. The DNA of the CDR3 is TGCGCCAGCAGCTTACAGGGTTATAATTCACCCCTCCACTTT.

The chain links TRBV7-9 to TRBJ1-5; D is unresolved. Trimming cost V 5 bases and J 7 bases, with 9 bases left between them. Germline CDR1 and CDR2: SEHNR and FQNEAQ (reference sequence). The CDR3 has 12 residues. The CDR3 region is CASSREEQPQHF. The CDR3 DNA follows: TGTGCCAGCAGCCGGGAGGAACAGCCCCAGCATTTT.

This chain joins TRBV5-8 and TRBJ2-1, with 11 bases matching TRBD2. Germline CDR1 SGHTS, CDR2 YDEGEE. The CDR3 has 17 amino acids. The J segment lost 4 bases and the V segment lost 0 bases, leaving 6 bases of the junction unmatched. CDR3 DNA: TGTGCCAGCAGCTTGGTCTCCGGGACTAGCGGTTACAATGAGCAGTTCTTC. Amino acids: CASSLVSGTSGYNEQFF. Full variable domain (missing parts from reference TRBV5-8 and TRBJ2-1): EAGVTQSPTHLIKTRGQQATLRCSPISGHTSVYWYQQALGLGLQFLLWYDEGEERNRGNFPPRFSGRQFPNYSSELNVNALELEDSALYLCASSLVSGTSGYNEQFFGPGTRLTVL.

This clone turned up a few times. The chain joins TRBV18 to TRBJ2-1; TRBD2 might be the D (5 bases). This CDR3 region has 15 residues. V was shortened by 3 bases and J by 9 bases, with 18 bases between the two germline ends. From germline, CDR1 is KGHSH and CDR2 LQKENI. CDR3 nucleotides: TGTGCCAGCTCACCTTCACTAGTGGATAAAACTGAGCAGTTCTTC. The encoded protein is CASSPSLVDKTEQFF.

The CDR3 DNA is TGTGCCAGCAGTCCCCGTTCCTACAATGAGCAGTTCTTC. As protein: CASSPRSYNEQFF. V and J are TRBV27 and TRBJ2-1; no firm D call. CDR3 size: 13 residues. The germline gives CDR1 MNHEY, CDR2 SMNVEV (reference sequence). Trimming took 5 bases from V and 1 from J, leaving 6 bases between them.

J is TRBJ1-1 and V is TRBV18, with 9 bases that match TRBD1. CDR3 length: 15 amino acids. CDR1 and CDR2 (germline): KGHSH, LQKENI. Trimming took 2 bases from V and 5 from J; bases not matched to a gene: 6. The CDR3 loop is CASSPIQGASTEAFF. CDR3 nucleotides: TGTGCCAGCTCACCAATACAGGGGGCAAGTACTGAAGCTTTCTTT.

The chain's CDR3 is CASSQDPRGETQYF. CDR3 DNA: TGTGCCAGCAGCCAAGACCCTAGGGGGGAGACCCAGTACTTC. The chain is built from TRBV3-1 (or the pseudogene TRBV3-2) and TRBJ2-5; tentatively, D is TRBD1 (6 bases). CDR3 length equals 14 residues. The germline V and J ends were trimmed by 0 bases and 5 bases, with 10 bases remaining between them. Germline V gene sequence: CDR1 LGHDT, CDR2 YNNKEL (reference sequence).

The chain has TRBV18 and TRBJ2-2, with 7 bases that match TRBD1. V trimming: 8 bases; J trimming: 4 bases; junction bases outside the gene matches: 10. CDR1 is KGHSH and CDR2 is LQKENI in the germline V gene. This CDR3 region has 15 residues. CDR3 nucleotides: TGTGCCAGCCGCGACGACAGGGTGGGCACCGGGGAGCTGTTTTTT. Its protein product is CASRDDRVGTGELFF.

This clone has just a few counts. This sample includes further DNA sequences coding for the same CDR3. The chain's CDR3 is CASSLAGTGSTDTQYF. CDR3 nucleotide sequence: TGCGCCAGCAGCTTGGCAGGGACAGGGAGCACAGATACGCAGTATTTT. This chain links TRBV5-1 with TRBJ2-3; 9 bases align to TRBD1. The CDR3 is 16 amino acids. Unmatched junction bases numbered 2, after V lost 0 bases and J lost 0 bases. CDR1 is SGHRS and CDR2 is YFSETQ in the germline V gene.